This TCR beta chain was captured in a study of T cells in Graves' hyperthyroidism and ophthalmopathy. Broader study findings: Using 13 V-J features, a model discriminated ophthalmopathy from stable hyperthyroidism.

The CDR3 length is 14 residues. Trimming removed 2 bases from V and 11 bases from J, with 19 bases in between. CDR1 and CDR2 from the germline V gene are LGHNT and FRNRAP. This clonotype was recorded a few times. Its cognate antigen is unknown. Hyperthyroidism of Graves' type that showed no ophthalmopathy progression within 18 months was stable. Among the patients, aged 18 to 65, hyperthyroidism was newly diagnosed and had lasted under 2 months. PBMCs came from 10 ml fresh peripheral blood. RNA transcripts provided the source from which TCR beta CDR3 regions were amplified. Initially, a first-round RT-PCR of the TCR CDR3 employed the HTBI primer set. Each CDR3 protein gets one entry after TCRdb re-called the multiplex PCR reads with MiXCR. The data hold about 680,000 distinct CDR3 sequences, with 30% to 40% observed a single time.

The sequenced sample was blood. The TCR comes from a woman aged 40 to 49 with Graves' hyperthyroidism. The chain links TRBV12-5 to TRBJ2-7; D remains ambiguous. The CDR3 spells CASGLSLGWVLKYF. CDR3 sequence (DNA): TGTGCTAGTGGTTTGAGTTTGGGTTGGGTCCTGAAGTACTTC.